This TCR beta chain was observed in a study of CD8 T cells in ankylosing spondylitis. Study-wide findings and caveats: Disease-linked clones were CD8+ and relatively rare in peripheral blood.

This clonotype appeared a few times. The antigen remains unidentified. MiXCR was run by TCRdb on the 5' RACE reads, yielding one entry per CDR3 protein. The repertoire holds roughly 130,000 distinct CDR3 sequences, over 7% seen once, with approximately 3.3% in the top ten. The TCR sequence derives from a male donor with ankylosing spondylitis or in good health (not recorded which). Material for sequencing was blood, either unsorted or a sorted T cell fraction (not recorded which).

The CDR3 is CASGLSTYEQYF. Written as DNA, the CDR3 is TGTGCCAGCGGCCTGAGTACCTACGAGCAGTACTTC. V usage is TRBV3-1 and J usage is TRBJ2-7, with unresolved D. Looked up from germline, CDR1 is LGHDT and CDR2 is YNNKEL (reference sequence). The CDR3 sequence is 12 residues long. Trimming took off 8 bases at V and 2 bases at J, with 10 bases between the two ends.